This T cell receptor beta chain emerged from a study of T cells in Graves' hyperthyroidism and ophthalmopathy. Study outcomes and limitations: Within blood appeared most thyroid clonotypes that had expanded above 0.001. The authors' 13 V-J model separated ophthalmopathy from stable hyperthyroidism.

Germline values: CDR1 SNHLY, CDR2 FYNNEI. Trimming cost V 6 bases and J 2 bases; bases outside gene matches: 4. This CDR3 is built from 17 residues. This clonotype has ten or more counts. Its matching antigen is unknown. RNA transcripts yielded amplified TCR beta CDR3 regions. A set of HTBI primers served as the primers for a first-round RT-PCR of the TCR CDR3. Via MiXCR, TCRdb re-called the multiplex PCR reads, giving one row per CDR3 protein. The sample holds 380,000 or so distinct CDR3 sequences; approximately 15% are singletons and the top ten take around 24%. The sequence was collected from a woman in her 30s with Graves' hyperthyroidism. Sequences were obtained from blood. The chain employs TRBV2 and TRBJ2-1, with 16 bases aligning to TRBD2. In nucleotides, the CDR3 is TGTGCCAGCAGAGAGGGGACTAGCGGGAGGGCCTACAATGAGCAGTTCTTC. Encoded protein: CASREGTSGRAYNEQFF.